The T cell receptor beta chain under discussion was sequenced for a study of cytomegalovirus exposure and HLA in healthy donors (TCRdb year 2017). Regarding the research as a whole: An earlier analysis of 587 of the donors reported roughly 300 Gb of sequence data and approximately 120 million unique TCR beta sequences obtained from 180 million or so T cells. The study profiled the T cell repertoires of 666 subjects by immunosequencing and related them to cytomegalovirus serostatus. To decide whether each TCR beta V gene segment behaved as functional or pseudogenic, an earlier analysis of some 570 of the donors relied on high-throughput TCR beta sequencing. The number of donors typed differed by locus, with about 629-630 for A, B, C, DRB1 and DQB1, 522 for DQA1, 600 to 610 for DPA1, and roughly 450 for DPB1. An early release that covered about 600 HLA-typed donors contained approximately 300 gigabases of sequencing data and tens of millions of unique TCR sequences. Because of strong linkage in the cohort, four or five DR-DQ haplotypes were treated as single units for association and clustering. Among about 370 genotyped donors of the cohort, an average of around 250,000 unique TCR beta nucleotide sequences was sequenced per donor, of which roughly 18% were non-productive. A later analysis re-examined previously published TCR beta repertoires from roughly 650 donors and added high-resolution HLA genotyping to investigate patterns of TCR occurrence. The study aimed to test whether signatures of past pathogen exposure could be identified by cataloging public T cell receptors. Alongside the repertoire data, information on donor age, sex, ethnicity and CMV serostatus was compiled. In a later genetic analysis, genome-wide SNP genotypes for about 55% of the roughly 700 donors were used, and that subset was treated as a discovery cohort. All discovery cohort repertoires had been generated using a single sequencing platform. The genetic ancestry cluster associated with self-reported Caucasian donors included 81% of the 300 to 450 genotyped donors. High-throughput TCR immunosequencing, statistical association of individual TCRs with disease status, and machine learning were combined to predict cytomegalovirus infection status. The later analysis used no new phenotypic data to find candidate immune exposures, relying instead on TCR beta sequences and their occurrence across donors. Class I and class II HLA loci were covered by the typing at four-digit resolution. A separate validation cohort of approximately 130 different subjects was used in addition to the approximately 670-subject first cohort. Study-wide conclusions, independent of this receptor: A later analysis found that HLA-associated TCR beta chains were more clonally expanded and had lower generation probabilities than equally common non-associated chains. According to a later genetic analysis, donors in an Asian-associated ancestry cluster had fewer N-insertions in productive TCRs than the approximately 690-donor mean. The classifier was reported to diagnose cytomegalovirus status with high specificity and sensitivity in both the original cohort and the validation cohort. In a later analysis, TCR association rates were found to vary across HLA loci, with the most associated TCRs seen for DRB1 alleles and the fewest for HLA-C alleles. A cluster of highly shared sequence variants was judged likely to be a technical artifact of the sequencing pipeline. Correlated functional status among segregating V segments might be attributable to linkage disequilibrium, but an unknown experimental factor could not be ruled out. In a later analysis, several top co-occurrence clusters were reported to appear linked to parvovirus B19, influenza, CMV and Epstein-Barr virus. Assigning TCR associations to individual alleles was difficult when HLA alleles, especially DR and DQ, strongly co-occurred. Some IMGT-functional V segments, including TRBV6-2 and TRBV6-3, could not be told apart with the 87-base-pair reads, so those segments were excluded. Because HLA typing was missing for some donors at each locus, association tests included only the typed subset. A later analysis associated around 16,000 TCR beta sequences with specific HLA alleles at a false discovery rate of 0.05. A further reported finding was that TCR beta sequences accurately predicted the HLA-A and HLA-B alleles for most subjects in the first cohort. In vitro tests confirmed that a few of the cytomegalovirus-associated TCR beta chains recognize cytomegalovirus antigens. Immune exposure information for the cohort was limited to CMV serostatus. Across donors, most TCR sequences were observed very rarely, whereas some public TCRs were present in many individuals. The study gave a list of more than 150 TCR beta chains associated with cytomegalovirus. Presence/absence analyses assumed roughly uniform sequencing depth across donors, an assumption that may not hold. According to the authors, the approach could potentially be generalized to other disease states and immunological phenotypes. Most CMV-associated TCR beta chains appeared to be HLA-restricted in a later analysis, and the HLA associations seemed to be driven largely by CMV exposure. A later genetic analysis associated a missense DCLRE1C variant with V-gene and J-gene trimming of TCR beta chains, and an independent cohort replicated the association. Broadly in line with IMGT annotations, most TCR beta V segments showed up in productive rearrangements about 90% or about 30% of the time in an earlier analysis of several hundred of the donors. This cohort had only TCR beta chains sequenced, and the lack of alpha or paired-chain data limited which features could be detected. Because counts were too low, seventeen rarely observed V segments, including chromosome 9 orphons, were excluded from the earlier analysis of some 540 of the donors.

Library creation used the immunoSEQ multiplex PCR assay. A mixture of 60 forward primers for TCR Vbeta segments and 13 reverse primers for TCR Jbeta segments was used in the multiplex PCR. The CDR3 region of rearranged TCR beta genes was amplified from genomic DNA by a multiplex PCR assay. The amplified TCR beta libraries were sequenced on the Illumina HiSeq System as 87-base-pair reads. As for the authors' bioinformatics: In a later analysis, roughly 80 million unique TCR beta chains were counted across the 650 to 700 repertoires, and around 10 million of these chains were shared by at least two donors. Raw reads were error-corrected and collapsed into unique sequences by a nearest-neighbor algorithm in which closely related sequences were merged to remove PCR and sequencing errors. CDR3 sequences were aligned to IMGT reference sequences to assign V, D and J gene segments. For a sequence to be retained, a match of at least six nucleotides to both a V gene segment and a J gene segment was required. A rearrangement counted as productive if the CDR3 had no stop codons and remained in frame with V and J, and every other rearrangement counted as non-productive. CDR3 was defined by IMGT convention, running from the second conserved V-encoded cysteine to the conserved J-encoded phenylalanine. Sequences without an unambiguous match to a single V gene segment were excluded from the earlier analysis of almost 600 of the donors. An earlier analysis of 500 to 700 of the donors classified V segments as functional when productive rearrangements were above 56.7% and as segregating when the standard deviation between donors was above 5%. A statistical classification framework was built for diagnosing cytomegalovirus status from the catalog of TCR beta chain sequences. A later analysis assigned V and J genes by comparing TCR nucleotide sequences with IMGT/GENE-DB human TR gene sequences. A later analysis assigned CDR3 sequences and most-parsimonious VDJ recombination scenarios with the TCRdist pipeline. In a later analysis, every TCR beta chain was defined by the combination of its CDR3 amino acid sequence and its V-gene family, and reads without a unique V-gene family were dropped. As a way to deal with suspected cross-contamination and a sequencing artifact, a later analysis dropped more than 500 nucleotide sequences that were highly shared and had low generation probability. A later analysis calculated a clonal expansion index for each public chain from normalized within-repertoire ranks of inferred template counts. Generation probabilities in a later analysis came from a VDJ recombination model fitted to out-of-frame rearrangements, and those results were checked against IGoR. In a later analysis, TCR-TCR, TCR-HLA and TCR-CMV co-occurrence was scored with hypergeometric tests, and a repertoire-size bias correction was applied to TCR pairs. In a later analysis, false discovery rates were estimated by permuting HLA or CMV assignments 20 times. In a later analysis, co-occurring TCRs were grouped using DBSCAN, and TCRdist sequence similarity was added for clustering within HLA-allele-positive subsets. For co-occurrence clustering, repertoires with fewer than 30,000 or more than 120,000 public chains were excluded, along with roughly 5 repertoires with anomalous nucleotide sharing. The clones in this table, taken by TCRdb from immuneACCESS, are in-frame only. Not every clone is retained; where verified, under half of the shortfall comes from an unresolved V gene, and the cause of the rest is unknown. The D gene and trimming were derived from the DNA, and the V and J assignments and clone size from that table. In this sample the table shows around 50,000 clones, around three quarters of which occur a single time. The ten largest clones represent more than 6.5% of the sample.

Notes on this clone: What antigen it recognizes has not been identified. Base qualities are not recorded, but no much larger clone differs from it by a single base.

The cohort was made up of 666 healthy bone marrow donors. At the time of sampling, all cohort members were nominally healthy, though unrecorded immune exposures were likely present. The donor tested CMV seropositive, placing the donor among the 290 or so seropositive members of the cohort. Every donor gave a peripheral blood sample, and the peripheral blood mononuclear cells from that sample were used for TCR beta sequencing. Genomic DNA extraction from the blood cell samples was performed with the Qiagen DNeasy Blood Extraction Kit. The CDR3 runs 15 residues from the cysteine to the phenylalanine. The only DNA kept is the CDR3, 45 bases in frame from the first base. CDR1 and CDR2 (SGHRS, YFSETQ) derive from the germline V gene. V lost 4 bases and J lost 1 base; the stretch between them is 12 bases long.

Rearrangement joined TRBV5-1 to TRBJ2-1; perhaps TRBD2 is the D gene, with 7 bases matching. The TCR sequence derives from a man aged 25 to 40 in good health and CMV-seropositive. Material: PBMCs. The nucleotide sequence reads TGCGCCAGCAGCGGGGGGAGGGGGTCCTACAATGAGCAGTTCTTC. Its coded protein is CASSGGRGSYNEQFF.